This T cell receptor beta chain was captured by sequencing in a study of blood T cells in healthy people across ages (dated by TCRdb to between 2014 and 2017). Turning to the overall study: In model experiments, template switching captured about one uniquely barcoded TCR beta cDNA molecule for every two T cells. Using deep sequencing normalized with unique cDNA molecular identifiers, the study measured how TCR beta repertoire diversity changes with age. The donors were split into four age groups: young (average around 15 years), middle-aged (39), aged (about 62) and long-lived (roughly 88). To avoid experimental bias, donors of different ages were randomly spread across the sequencing lanes. Using the same blood draw, the study looked at two additional independent replicas of 1 million unique cDNA reads for two donors, one aged 18 to 30 and the other aged 80 or older.

Receptor libraries were prepared by 5' RACE. Sequencing was performed on an Illumina HiSeq 2500. A second PCR of roughly 7 to 11 cycles was performed with a sample-barcoded 5' primer and a J-beta primer mix. A template-switch 5' adaptor carrying 12 random nucleotides introduced a unique molecular identifier onto each TCR beta cDNA molecule. At least 2.5 million CDR3-containing paired-end reads were obtained from each sample. First-strand cDNA was synthesized from all RNA with the Mint cDNA synthesis kit, primed by a TRBC-specific oligonucleotide. After uracil-DNA glycosylase treatment, a first 18-cycle PCR used universal primers M1SS and BC2_uni_R on all cDNA. Processing in the source paper ran as follows. For normalization, 1 million high-quality reads were randomly selected from each sample, with every read carrying a distinct molecular identifier. Instead of being binned into consensus sequences, reads that shared molecular identifiers were thrown out. CDR3 identification, clonotype clustering and error correction used MiTCR with a Q25 quality threshold and the strictest error-elimination algorithm. Lower-bound total TCR beta diversity was estimated with a nonparametric unseen species model using Euler transformation. TCRdb trimmed public reads at Q25 via fastp, called clones via MiXCR and kept in-frame beta chains. Rows with a matching CDR3 protein are joined into one entry that keeps the most common DNA and genes. What appears here as the V and J calls and clone size reflects TCRdb's work, not the paper's. This sample holds about a million distinct CDR3 sequences; 51% were observed only once. Jointly, the top ten make up roughly 23% of the sample.

The roughly 39 donors, aged roughly 6 to 90 years, were systemically healthy Caucasian individuals from Russia. Roughly 10 milliliters of peripheral blood were drawn from each donor into EDTA-treated Vacutainer tubes. Ficoll-Paque density-gradient centrifugation was used to isolate PBMCs, with at least 7 million obtained per sample. Trizol reagent was used to extract total RNA from PBMCs, with at least 6 micrograms per sample. For every donor, an aliquot of PBMCs went through flow cytometry to measure the percentages of naive CD45RAhigh/CD27high T cells. This clonotype was seen a handful of times. What antigen it recognizes has not been identified. Per-nucleotide qualities are absent, and no much larger clonotype sits a single base away. CDR1 is given as SQVTM and CDR2 as ANQGSEA, both from the germline V gene. V is clipped by 6 bases and J by 1 base, and the sequence between their germline boundaries is 15 bases long. The CDR3 sequence holds 14 residues, the cysteine and phenylalanine included. The DNA shown is the 42-base CDR3, in frame from base 1.

Results and caveats for the whole study, not just this receptor: Conclusive comparison of naive and antigen-experienced compartments was prevented by the profiling of bulk unsorted PBMCs. As age increased, observed TCR beta diversity per million T cells dropped in a roughly linear way, and a significant reduction was already evident by age around 41. A strong correlation was found between observed TCR beta diversity and the percentage of naive T cells measured by flow cytometry. Compared with the aged group, the long-lived group had more naive CD4+ T cells, fewer expanded clones and increased TCR diversity, suggesting age selection. Estimates of total diversity from one million sequenced T cells were regarded as lower bounds and underestimates. The CMV infection status of donors was not known, potentially confounding age-related changes in expanded clonotypes.

In this chain, TRBV29-1 is recombined with TRBJ1-1; TRBD1 could be the D gene, as 5 bases match. Sequenced material: blood. The TCR comes from a woman aged 55-69 years in good health. The nucleotides read TGCAGCGTGCCTCTCGGGGCTGAGAACACTGAAGCTTTCTTT. This yields the protein CSVPLGAENTEAFF.